This TCR beta chain was recorded in a study of CD8 T cell repertoires and HIV-1 epitope variants. Across the study: Separate wells received one of Twenty-five Gag or Nef variant peptides. 1M T cells were kept uncultured as a baseline. Enriched T cells were co-cultured with equal autologous T cell-negative cells. The study, taken as a whole, reports: The assay identified only TCR beta chains of antigen-proliferating T cells.

Note on this clone: The target antigen is unknown.

Generated by immunoSEQ multiplex PCR, the TCRdb table keeps only in-frame clones and is missing some. The data contain thousands of clones, under 80% of them singletons. The sample taken for sequencing was cultured CD8+ T cells derived from PBMCs. This clonotype was sampled from a male donor with HIV.

CDR3 in DNA: TGTGCCAGCAGCTTAGGAGGTGCGGTGGATGGCGTGGATGGCTACACCTTC. It codes for CASSLGGAVDGVDGYTF. V and J are TRBV13 and TRBJ1-2; D gene ambiguous. The germline V and J ends were trimmed by 0 bases and 6 bases, with 20 bases remaining between them. This CDR3 is 17 amino acids long. Per the germline V gene, CDR1 is PRHDT and CDR2 is FYEKMQ (reference sequence).